This T cell receptor beta chain emerged from a study of blood T cell repertoires in COVID-19. Across the study: T cells, B-cell-depleted T cells, or PBMCs provided the cDNA or gDNA that served as material.

The germline CDR1 and CDR2 sequences are MNHEY and SMNVEV (reference sequence). The CDR3 covers 15 residues. The V end was cut by 2 bases, the J end by 2 bases, with 9 bases between. Profiled with immunoSEQ multiplex PCR; TCRdb holds only in-frame clones, not every one. The table lists about 290,000 clones, under 90% of them singletons. This sequence was found in a woman aged 30 to 39 with COVID-19, enrolled during active disease. The J gene is TRBJ1-4, the V gene TRBV27; D is unclear. The sample consisted of peripheral blood. CDR3 sequence reads: CASSLRTGTNEKLFF. For the CDR3, the DNA is TGTGCCAGCAGTTTAAGAACGGGTACTAATGAAAAACTGTTTTTT.